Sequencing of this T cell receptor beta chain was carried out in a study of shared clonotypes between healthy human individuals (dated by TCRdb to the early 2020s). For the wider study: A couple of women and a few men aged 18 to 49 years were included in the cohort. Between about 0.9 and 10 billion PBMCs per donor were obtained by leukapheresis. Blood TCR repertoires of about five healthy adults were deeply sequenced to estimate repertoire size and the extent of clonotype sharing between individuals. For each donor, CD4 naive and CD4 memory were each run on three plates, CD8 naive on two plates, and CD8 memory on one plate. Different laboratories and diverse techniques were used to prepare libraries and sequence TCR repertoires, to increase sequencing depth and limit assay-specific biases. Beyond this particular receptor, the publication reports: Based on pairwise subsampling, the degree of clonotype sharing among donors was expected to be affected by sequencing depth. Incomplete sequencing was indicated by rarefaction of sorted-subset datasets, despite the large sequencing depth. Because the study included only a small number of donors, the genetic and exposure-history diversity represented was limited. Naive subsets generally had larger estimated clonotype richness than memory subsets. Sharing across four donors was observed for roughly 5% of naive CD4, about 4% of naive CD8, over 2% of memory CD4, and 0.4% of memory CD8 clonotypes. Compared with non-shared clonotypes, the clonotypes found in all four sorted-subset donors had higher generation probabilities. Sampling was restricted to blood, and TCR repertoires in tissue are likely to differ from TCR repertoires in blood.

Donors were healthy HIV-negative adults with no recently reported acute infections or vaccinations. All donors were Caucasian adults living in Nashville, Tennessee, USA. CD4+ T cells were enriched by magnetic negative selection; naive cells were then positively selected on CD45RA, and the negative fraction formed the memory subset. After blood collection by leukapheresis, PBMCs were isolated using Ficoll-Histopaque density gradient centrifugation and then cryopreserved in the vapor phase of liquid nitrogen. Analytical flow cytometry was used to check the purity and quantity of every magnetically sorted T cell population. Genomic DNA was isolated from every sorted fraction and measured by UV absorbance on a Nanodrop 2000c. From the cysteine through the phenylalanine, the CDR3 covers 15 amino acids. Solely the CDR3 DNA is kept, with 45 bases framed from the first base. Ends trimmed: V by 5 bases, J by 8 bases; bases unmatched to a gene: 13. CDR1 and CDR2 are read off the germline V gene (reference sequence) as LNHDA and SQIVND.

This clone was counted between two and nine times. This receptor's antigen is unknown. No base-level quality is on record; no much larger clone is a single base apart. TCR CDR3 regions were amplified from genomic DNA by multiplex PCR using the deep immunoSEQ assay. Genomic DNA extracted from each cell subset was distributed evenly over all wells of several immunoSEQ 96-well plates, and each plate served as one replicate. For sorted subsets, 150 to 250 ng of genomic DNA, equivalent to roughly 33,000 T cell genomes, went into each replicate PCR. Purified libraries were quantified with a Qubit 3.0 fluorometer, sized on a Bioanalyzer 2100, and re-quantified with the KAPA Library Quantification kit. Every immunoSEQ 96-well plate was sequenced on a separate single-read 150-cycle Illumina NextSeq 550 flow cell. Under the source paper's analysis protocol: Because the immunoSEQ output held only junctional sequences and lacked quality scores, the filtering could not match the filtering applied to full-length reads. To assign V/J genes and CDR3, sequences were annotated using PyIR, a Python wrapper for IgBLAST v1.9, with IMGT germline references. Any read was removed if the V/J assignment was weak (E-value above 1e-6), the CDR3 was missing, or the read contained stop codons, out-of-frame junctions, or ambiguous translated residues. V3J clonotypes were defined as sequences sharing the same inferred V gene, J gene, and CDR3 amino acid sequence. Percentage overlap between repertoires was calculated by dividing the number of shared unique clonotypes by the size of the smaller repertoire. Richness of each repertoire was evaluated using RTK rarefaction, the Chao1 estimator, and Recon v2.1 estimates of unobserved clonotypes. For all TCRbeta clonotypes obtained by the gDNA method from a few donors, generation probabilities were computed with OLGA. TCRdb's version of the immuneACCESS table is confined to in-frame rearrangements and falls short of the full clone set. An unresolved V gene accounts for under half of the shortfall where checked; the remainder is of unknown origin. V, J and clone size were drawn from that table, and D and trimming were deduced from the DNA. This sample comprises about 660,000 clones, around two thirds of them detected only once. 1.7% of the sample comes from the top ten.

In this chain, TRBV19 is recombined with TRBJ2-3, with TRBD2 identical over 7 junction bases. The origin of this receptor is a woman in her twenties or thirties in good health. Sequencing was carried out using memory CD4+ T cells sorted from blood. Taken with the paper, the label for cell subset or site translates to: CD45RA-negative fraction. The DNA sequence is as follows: TGTGCCAGTAGTCTTCCGAGGGAGGGTCGAACTACGCAGTATTTT. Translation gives CASSLPREGRTTQYF.